The 5 T cell receptor beta chains below all came from one sample that was sequenced in a study of CD8+ T cells in alopecia areata. cDNA reverse transcribed from extracted RNA served as the sequencing template. The method was immunoSEQ multiplex PCR; TCRdb's version includes in-frame clones alone and lacks a portion of them. The sample lists 110,000 to 150,000 clones, roughly 62% seen once, with roughly 6.5% in the top ten. This specimen was CD4+ T cells sorted from blood, taken at week 0. The receptors come from a human donor with alopecia areata.

In this sample, this clone turned up a few times. This same CDR3 is encoded by further DNA sequences in the sample. The chain has TRBV7-2 and TRBJ1-5; D is unclear. Germline CDR1 reads SGHTA; CDR2 reads FQGNSA. The V gene lost 2 bases and the J gene lost 3 bases, with 2 bases spanning the gap. The CDR3 is 12 amino acids. The CDR3 nucleotides read TGTGCCAGCAGCTTATCCAATCAGCCCCAGCATTTT. Residues: CASSLSNQPQHF.

This clone has a handful of counts. This chain joins TRBV29-1 and TRBJ2-7; possibly TRBD1 or TRBD2 for D (5 bases each). V was trimmed by 7 bases and J by 2 bases, leaving 12 bases between them. This CDR3 region has 12 residues. Germline V gene sequence: CDR1 SQVTM, CDR2 ANQGSEA. CDR3 residues: CSGGDGAYEQYF. CDR3 nucleotide sequence: TGCAGCGGTGGGGACGGAGCCTACGAGCAGTACTTC.

Here the CDR3 DNA reads TGTGCCAGCAGCCCGGGACTAGCGGGGGTACTGGCAGATACGCAGTATTTT. Protein: CASSPGLAGVLADTQYF. The chain couples TRBV7-2 to TRBJ2-3; 14 bases agree with TRBD2. Germline lookup yields CDR1 SGHTA and CDR2 FQGNSA. This CDR3 is 17 amino acids long. V lost 5 bases, J lost 4 bases, and 8 bases stayed unmatched.

The V call is TRBV7-9, the J call TRBJ1-2; no clear D gene. The CDR3 sequence is 13 residues long. The germline CDR1 and CDR2 sequences are SEHNR and FQNEAQ (reference sequence). Trimming cost V 5 bases and J 1 base, with 8 bases left between them. CDR3 DNA sequence: TGTGCCAGCAGCCCCCTTGGTAACTATGGCTACACCTTC. This codes for CASSPLGNYGYTF.

The chain employs TRBV27 and TRBJ2-7; TRBD1 agrees at 9 bases. Germline CDR1 reads MNHEY; CDR2 reads SMNVEV (reference sequence). V shed 3 bases, J shed 6 bases, and the junction held 21 bases outside the gene matches. CDR3 length: 19 amino acids. The DNA of the CDR3 is TGTGCCAGCAGTTTTCGGGCACACCTTCCGGGACAGGGACCGAGCGAGCAGTACTTC. Its translation is CASSFRAHLPGQGPSEQYF.